This T cell receptor beta chain was identified in a study of T cell changes during pregnancy in multiple sclerosis. Clones were sequenced by immunoSEQ multiplex PCR, and TCRdb holds only the in-frame ones, with some missing. The table has about 97,000 clones, 75% to 95% seen once. The source of this sequence is a female donor with multiple sclerosis, enrolled in a pregnancy study. The sequenced sample was peripheral blood, obtained in the second trimester of pregnancy.

CDR3 in amino acids: CASGLGLAGNTQYF. In DNA form, the CDR3 reads TGTGCTAGTGGCCTAGGACTAGCGGGAAATACGCAGTATTTT. The J gene is TRBJ2-3, the V gene TRBV12-5; 12 nucleotides line up with TRBD2. The CDR3 consists of 14 residues. V was clipped by 6 bases and J by 7 bases; unmatched bases: 5. Germline loops: CDR1 LGHNT, CDR2 FRNRAP.